A selection of T cell receptor beta chains follows, all from one sample in a study of a mutant IDH1 vaccine in newly diagnosed glioma. The protocol was immunoSEQ multiplex PCR, while the TCRdb copy is restricted to in-frame clones and leaves out a portion. The sample has some 64,000 clones; less than 85% are singletons. No antigens are known for them. This material consisted of PBMCs, taken from a glioma patient whose treatment included an IDH1 peptide vaccine. These receptors were taken from a woman between 50 and 59 years old with glioma. Each CDR3 is given with its conserved first and last residue. D genes are given only for firm matches. Clone size is given for some rows only: seen once, a few or many times, or a class if the clone is expanded.

TRBV4-3	TRBJ1-2	TRBD1	NA	TGCGCCAGCAGCCAAGGAATGAGAACAGGGGATGGCTACACCTTC	CASSQGMRTGDGYTF
TRBV27	TRBJ1-1	NA	NA	TGTGCCAGCAGTTCAATCGGGACAGAAGCTTTCTTT	CASSSIGTEAFF
TRBV2	TRBJ2-7	TRBD1	NA	TGTGCCAGCACCTCCGGCGGACAGGGGGCGGGGGAGCAGTACTTC	CASTSGGQGAGEQYF
TRBV19	TRBJ1-1	TRBD1	NA	TGTGCCAGTAGGGGGGGACAGACCCTGAGGACTGAAGCTTTCTTT	CASRGGQTLRTEAFF
TRBV7-2	TRBJ1-2	TRBD1	NA	TGTGCCAGCAGCAGGGACAGTTTCTATGGCTACACCTTC	CASSRDSFYGYTF
TRBV7-2	TRBJ1-5	NA	NA	TGTGCCAGCAGCGCGATGGGCAATCAGCCCCAGCATTTT	CASSAMGNQPQHF
TRBV11-1	TRBJ1-1	TRBD1	NA	TGTGCCAGCAGCCGCAGGGGGCTGGGGAACACTGAAGCTTTCTTT	CASSRRGLGNTEAFF
TRBV6-5	TRBJ1-1	TRBD1	NA	TGTGCCAGCAGTTACCCAGGGACAGGGAACACTGAAGCTTTCTTT	CASSYPGTGNTEAFF
TRBV4-3	TRBJ2-1	NA	NA	TGCGCCAGCAGCAGGGAATATGAGGGGCCGGGTGAGCAGTTCTTC	CASSREYEGPGEQFF
TRBV9	TRBJ2-3	TRBD2	NA	TGTGCCAGCAGCTTAGTCGGGGGGGATACGCAGTATTTT	CASSLVGGDTQYF
TRBV10-3	TRBJ2-7	NA	NA	TGTGCCACCACGTCCGGGATAGGATTTTACGAGCAGTACTTC	CATTSGIGFYEQYF
TRBV5-4	TRBJ2-7	NA	NA	TGTGCCAGCAGCACCGGACCCTACGAGCAGTACTTC	CASSTGPYEQYF
TRBV7-9	TRBJ2-1	TRBD1	NA	TGTGCCAGCAGCTTAAGGGCGGCAGGGGGCTTCAATGAGCAGTTCTTC	CASSLRAAGGFNEQFF
TRBV27	TRBJ1-1	NA	NA	TGTGCCAGCAGTCCGAGACCGAAGAACACTGAAGCTTTCTTT	CASSPRPKNTEAFF
TRBV27	TRBJ1-1	NA	few	TGTGCCAGCAGTTTACAGGGCCCCACTGAAGCTTTCTTT	CASSLQGPTEAFF
TRBV7-2	TRBJ2-1	TRBD2	NA	TGTGCCAGCAGCTTGGGGGGGTCTCTCAATGAGCAGTTCTTC	CASSLGGSLNEQFF
TRBV6-5	TRBJ1-2	NA	NA	TGTGCCAGTACGATGGGGGGCTGGGGCTACACCTTC	CASTMGGWGYTF
TRBV29-1	TRBJ2-7	NA	NA	TGCAGCGTCAGGGGCTCTAGCTCCTACGAGCAGTACTTC	CSVRGSSSYEQYF
TRBV6-5	TRBJ1-2	NA	NA	TGTGCCAGCAGTTACTCAACGGAGGGCAGTTATGGCTACACCTTC	CASSYSTEGSYGYTF
TRBV7-9	TRBJ2-7	NA	NA	TGTGCCAGCAGCCCCCCAGGCGGGGATTTGCAGTACTTC	CASSPPGGDLQYF
TRBV21-1	TRBJ1-1	NA	once	TGTGCCAGCACAACAGGGACCACTGAAGCTTTCTTT	CASTTGTTEAFF
TRBV7-9	TRBJ2-5	TRBD1	NA	TGTGCCAGCAGCGGCACAGGGGGCTACCTCCAAGAGACCCAGTACTTC	CASSGTGGYLQETQYF
TRBV27	TRBJ2-3	NA	NA	TGTGCCAGTTGTTTCTCCGGGGGAACCGGAGCCAATACGCAGTATTTT	CASCFSGGTGANTQYF
TRBV4-3	TRBJ1-4	NA	NA	TGCGCCAGCAGCCAAGATCGGAGGGAAAAACTGTTTTTT	CASSQDRREKLFF
TRBV30	TRBJ2-7	NA	few	TGTGCCTGGAGTGTGGGGTTAAGTACGTGGGAGCAGTACTTC	CAWSVGLSTWEQYF
TRBV27	TRBJ1-6	NA	NA	TGTGCCAGCAGTTTAGGACGACAGCCTAATTCACCCCTCCACTTT	CASSLGRQPNSPLHF
TRBV7-2	TRBJ1-3	NA	NA	TGTGCCAGCAGCCACCTTTGGGCCCCCTCTGGAAACACCATATATTTT	CASSHLWAPSGNTIYF
TRBV6-1	TRBJ2-7	TRBD1	NA	TGTGCCAGCAGGAGGACAGGGGGCGAGTACGAGCAGTACTTC	CASRRTGGEYEQYF
TRBV6-5	TRBJ1-2	NA	NA	TGTGCCAGCAGTCTCCTTGGAGGGGGGCAGGGCTACACCTTC	CASSLLGGGQGYTF
TRBV7-2	TRBJ1-5	NA	NA	TGTGCCAGCAGCTTATTCCCTAGCATAACAGGGACCAATCAGCCCCAGCATTTT	CASSLFPSITGTNQPQHF
TRBV19	TRBJ1-5	TRBD1	once	TGTGCCAGCATGGGACAGGTTCCTAATCAGCCCCAGCATTTT	CASMGQVPNQPQHF
TRBV6-5	TRBJ1-3	NA	NA	TGTGCCAGCAGTTACGCAGGGCGGAGCTCTGGAAACACCATATATTTT	CASSYAGRSSGNTIYF
TRBV11-2	TRBJ1-5	NA	NA	TGTGCCAGCAGCTCGGTCCGGGGATTGAATCAGCCCCAGCATTTT	CASSSVRGLNQPQHF
TRBV5-6	TRBJ2-7	NA	NA	TGTGCCAGCAGCTTTGGCCACGAGCAGTACTTC	CASSFGHEQYF
TRBV2	TRBJ2-5	TRBD1	NA	TGTGCCAGCAGTGGCCCGGGACAGCTTCAAGAGACCCAGTACTTC	CASSGPGQLQETQYF
TRBV7-9	TRBJ2-3	TRBD2	NA	TGTGCCAGCAGCTCTGGACTAGCGGGGGCAGATACGCAGTATTTT	CASSSGLAGADTQYF
TRBV5-1	TRBJ2-5	NA	NA	TGCGCCAGCAGCTTGGCCCCTCAAGAGACCCAGTACTTC	CASSLAPQETQYF
TRBV7-2	TRBJ1-5	NA	NA	TGTGCCAGCAGCTTAGTTGGGTCGGGCAATCAGCCCCAGCATTTT	CASSLVGSGNQPQHF
TRBV15	TRBJ1-2	NA	few	TGTGCCACCAGCAGAGATTTGGTCCGGGGCAACCTTAACTATGGCTACACCTTC	CATSRDLVRGNLNYGYTF
TRBV5-1	TRBJ2-7	TRBD2	NA	TGCGCCAGCAGCGCGGGGGACCGCAAAGTTGGCGAGCAGTACTTC	CASSAGDRKVGEQYF
TRBV5-4	TRBJ2-2	NA	NA	TGTGCCAGCACCCGGGGGACAGCTAACACCGGGGAGCTGTTTTTT	CASTRGTANTGELFF
TRBV6-1	TRBJ2-6	NA	few	TGTGCCAGCAGTGAAGAGGCAGGGGCTGGGGCCAACGTCCTGACTTTC	CASSEEAGAGANVLTF
TRBV9	TRBJ2-1	NA	NA	TGTGCCAGCAGCGTAGCCCCCCGAGCGGCTTACAATGAGCAGTTCTTC	CASSVAPRAAYNEQFF
TRBV10-1	TRBJ2-5	NA	NA	TGCGCCAGCAGCGATCACAGGGACCCCCAAGAGACCCAGTACTTC	CASSDHRDPQETQYF
TRBV2	TRBJ1-4	TRBD1	NA	TGTGCCACCAAGACCGGACAGGGAGGCGAAAAACTGTTTTTT	CATKTGQGGEKLFF
TRBV19	TRBJ1-1	NA	NA	TGTGCCAGTAGTCCCCGACAGGTTTCCACTGAAGCTTTCTTT	CASSPRQVSTEAFF
TRBV6-6	TRBJ1-6	TRBD1	NA	TGTGCCAGCGGCCGGGACAGGGGAACACCCCTCCACTTT	CASGRDRGTPLHF
TRBV5-1	TRBJ2-2	NA	NA	TGCGCCAGCAGCGCCAGGGACACCGGGGAGCTGTTTTTT	CASSARDTGELFF
TRBV27	TRBJ2-7	TRBD1	NA	TGTGCCAGCAGTTTAAGAGGGGGCTCCCACCTCGAGCAGTACTTC	CASSLRGGSHLEQYF
TRBV5-1	TRBJ2-5	NA	NA	TGCGCCAGCAGCAACAACAGGGTAGAGGAGACCCAGTACTTC	CASSNNRVEETQYF
TRBV5-6	TRBJ2-2	NA	NA	TGTGCCAGCAGTCTTCCCGGGGGTAGGGGAGCCACCGGGGAGCTGTTTTTT	CASSLPGGRGATGELFF
TRBV11-2	TRBJ1-1	NA	NA	TGTGCCAGCAGCCCTGGGACACCCATGAACACTGAAGCTTTCTTT	CASSPGTPMNTEAFF
TRBV2	TRBJ1-6	NA	NA	TGTGCCAGCAGTGAAGACATTCAAAGGAATTCACCCCTCCACTTT	CASSEDIQRNSPLHF
TRBV28	TRBJ2-1	NA	NA	TGTGCCAGCAGTTTCGGGCCTAATGAGCAGTTCTTC	CASSFGPNEQFF
TRBV2	TRBJ1-5	NA	NA	TGTGCCAGCAGTGAAGGCCCGTTCAATCAGCCCCAGCATTTT	CASSEGPFNQPQHF
TRBV5-1	TRBJ2-1	NA	NA	TGCGCCAGCAGCTTAGAGGGCTACCCTAACAATGAGCAGTTCTTC	CASSLEGYPNNEQFF
TRBV5-1	TRBJ2-1	TRBD2	NA	TGCGCCAGCAGCAAAGCGGGGAGTACCTACAATGAGCAGTTCTTC	CASSKAGSTYNEQFF
TRBV2	TRBJ1-1	TRBD1	NA	TGTGCCAGCGTAAGACAGGGGATGGGTGGCACTGAAGCTTTCTTT	CASVRQGMGGTEAFF